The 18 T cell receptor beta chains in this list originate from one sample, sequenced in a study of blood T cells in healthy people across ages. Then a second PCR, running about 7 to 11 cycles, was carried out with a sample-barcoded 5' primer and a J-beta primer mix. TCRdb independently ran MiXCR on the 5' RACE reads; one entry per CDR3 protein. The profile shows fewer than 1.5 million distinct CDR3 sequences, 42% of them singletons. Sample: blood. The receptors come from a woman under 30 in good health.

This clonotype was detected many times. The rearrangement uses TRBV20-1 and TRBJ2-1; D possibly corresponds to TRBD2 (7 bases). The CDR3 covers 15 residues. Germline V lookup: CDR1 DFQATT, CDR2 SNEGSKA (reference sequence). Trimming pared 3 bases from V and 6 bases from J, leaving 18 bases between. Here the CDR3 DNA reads TGCAGTGCTAGCCCCCCAGGGCGGGGGCTCAATGAGCAGTTCTTC. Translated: CSASPPGRGLNEQFF.

The DNA of the CDR3 is TGCGCCAGCAGCTTGGAACTAGCGGGAGGGGAGCAGTACTTC. Encoded protein: CASSLELAGGEQYF. The chain uses TRBV5-1 and TRBJ2-5, with TRBD2 matching over 13 bases. Trimming removed 0 bases from V and 11 bases from J; junction bases left unmatched: 4. The CDR3 consists of 14 residues. The V gene's germline CDR1 is SGHRS and CDR2 YFSETQ.

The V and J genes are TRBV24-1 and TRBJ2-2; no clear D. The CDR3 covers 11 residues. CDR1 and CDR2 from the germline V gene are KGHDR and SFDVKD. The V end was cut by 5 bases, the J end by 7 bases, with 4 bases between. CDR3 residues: CATSALGELFF. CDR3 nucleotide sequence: TGTGCCACCAGTGCCCTCGGGGAGCTGTTTTTT.

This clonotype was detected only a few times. Here the CDR3 reads CSVDRTSGNEQFF. CDR3 DNA: TGCAGCGTTGACCGGACTAGCGGGAATGAGCAGTTCTTC. The chain recombines TRBV29-1 with TRBJ2-1, with 11 bases lining up with TRBD2. CDR3 length: 13 residues. J gave up 7 bases and V 3 bases, and 2 bases lay outside the gene matches. Germline CDR1 and CDR2: SQVTM and ANQGSEA.

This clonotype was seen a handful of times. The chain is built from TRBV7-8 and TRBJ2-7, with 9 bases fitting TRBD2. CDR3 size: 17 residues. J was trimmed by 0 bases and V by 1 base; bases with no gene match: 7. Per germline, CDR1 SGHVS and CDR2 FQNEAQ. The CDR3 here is CASSLGAASGASYEQYF. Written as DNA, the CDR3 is TGTGCCAGCAGCTTAGGGGCGGCTAGCGGGGCCTCCTACGAGCAGTACTTC. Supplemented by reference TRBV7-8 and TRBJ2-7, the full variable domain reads GAGVSQSPRYKVAKRGQDVALRCDPISGHVSLFWYQQALGQGPEFLTYFQNEAQLDKSGLPSDRFFAERPEGSVSTLKIQRTQQEDSAVYLCASSLGAASGASYEQYFGPGTRLTVT.

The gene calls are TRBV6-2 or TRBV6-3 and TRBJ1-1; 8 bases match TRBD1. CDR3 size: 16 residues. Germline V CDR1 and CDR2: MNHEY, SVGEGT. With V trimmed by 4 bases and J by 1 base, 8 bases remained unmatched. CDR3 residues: CASSSFPTGANTEAFF. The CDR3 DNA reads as TGTGCCAGCAGTTCTTTCCCGACAGGGGCGAACACTGAAGCTTTCTTT.

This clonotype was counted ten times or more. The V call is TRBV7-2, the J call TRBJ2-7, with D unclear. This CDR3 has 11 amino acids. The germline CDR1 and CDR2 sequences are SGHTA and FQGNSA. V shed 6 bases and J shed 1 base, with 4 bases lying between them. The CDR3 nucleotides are TGTGCCAGCAGTTGGTCCTACGAGCAGTACTTC. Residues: CASSWSYEQYF.

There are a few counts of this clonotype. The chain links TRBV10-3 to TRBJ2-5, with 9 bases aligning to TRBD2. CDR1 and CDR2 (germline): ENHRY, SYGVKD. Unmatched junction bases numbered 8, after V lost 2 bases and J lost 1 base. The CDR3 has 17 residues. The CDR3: CAISEAGLALGQETQYF. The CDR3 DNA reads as TGTGCCATCAGTGAGGCCGGACTAGCGTTGGGCCAAGAGACCCAGTACTTC.

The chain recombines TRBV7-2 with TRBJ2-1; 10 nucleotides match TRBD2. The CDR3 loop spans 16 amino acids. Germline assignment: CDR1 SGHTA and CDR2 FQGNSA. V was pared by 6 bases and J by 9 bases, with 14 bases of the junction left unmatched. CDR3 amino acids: CASSQSGLAGVSEQFF. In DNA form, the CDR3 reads TGTGCCAGCAGTCAGTCCGGGCTAGCGGGAGTGAGTGAGCAGTTCTTC.

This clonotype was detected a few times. CDR3 DNA: TGTGCCAGCAGCTTAGACCGGACAGGGGGCAGATCTAATGAAAAACTGTTTTTT. Translating gives CASSLDRTGGRSNEKLFF. V is TRBV11-2 and J is TRBJ1-4; TRBD1 aligns across 11 bases. Germline loops: CDR1 SGHAT, CDR2 FQNNGV. This CDR3 is 18 amino acids long. The trim removed 0 bases at V and 3 bases at J, leaving 6 bases unmatched.

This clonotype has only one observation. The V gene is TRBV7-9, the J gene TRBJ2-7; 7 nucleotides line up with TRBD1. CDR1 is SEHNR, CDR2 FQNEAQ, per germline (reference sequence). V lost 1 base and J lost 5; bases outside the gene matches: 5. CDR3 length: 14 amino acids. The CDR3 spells CASSLGGTEDEQYF. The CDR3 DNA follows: TGTGCCAGCAGCTTAGGTGGGACAGAGGACGAGCAGTACTTC. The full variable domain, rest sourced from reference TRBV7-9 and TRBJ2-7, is DTGVSQNPRHKITKRGQNVTFRCDPISEHNRLYWYRQTLGQGPEFLTYFQNEAQLEKSRLLSDRFSAERPKGSFSTLEIQRTEQGDSAMYLCASSLGGTEDEQYFGPGTRLTVT.

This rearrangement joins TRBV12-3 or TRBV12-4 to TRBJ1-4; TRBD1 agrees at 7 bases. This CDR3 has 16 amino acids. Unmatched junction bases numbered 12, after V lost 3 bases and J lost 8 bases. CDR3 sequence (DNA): TGTGCCAGCAGTTTTGGTCCCGAGGGGGCGCCGGAAAAACTGTTTTTT. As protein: CASSFGPEGAPEKLFF.

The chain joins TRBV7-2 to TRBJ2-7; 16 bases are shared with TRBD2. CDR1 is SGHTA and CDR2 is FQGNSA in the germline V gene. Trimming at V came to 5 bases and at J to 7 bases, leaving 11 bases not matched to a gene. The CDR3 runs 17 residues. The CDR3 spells CASSPGTSGGGYNEQYF. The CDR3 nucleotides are TGTGCCAGCAGCCCCGGGACTAGCGGGGGGGGATACAATGAGCAGTACTTC.

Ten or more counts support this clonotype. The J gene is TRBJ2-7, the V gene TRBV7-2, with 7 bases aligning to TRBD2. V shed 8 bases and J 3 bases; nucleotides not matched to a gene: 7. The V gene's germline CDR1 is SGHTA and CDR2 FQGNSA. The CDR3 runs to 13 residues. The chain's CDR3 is CASGALADYEQYF. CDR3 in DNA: TGTGCCAGCGGCGCTCTAGCGGACTACGAGCAGTACTTC.

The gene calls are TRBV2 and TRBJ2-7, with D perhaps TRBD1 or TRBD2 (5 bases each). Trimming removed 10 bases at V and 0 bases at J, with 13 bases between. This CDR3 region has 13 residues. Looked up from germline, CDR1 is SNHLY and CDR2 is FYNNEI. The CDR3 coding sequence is TGTGCCACCCGTGCAGGGAGCTCCTACGAGCAGTACTTC. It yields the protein CATRAGSSYEQYF.

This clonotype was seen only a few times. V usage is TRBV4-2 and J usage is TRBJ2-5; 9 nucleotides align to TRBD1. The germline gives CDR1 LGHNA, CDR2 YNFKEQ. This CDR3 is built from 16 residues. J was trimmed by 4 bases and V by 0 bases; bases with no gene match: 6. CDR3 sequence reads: CASSQDPTGGSETQYF. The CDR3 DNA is TGTGCCAGCAGCCAAGATCCTACAGGGGGCTCAGAGACCCAGTACTTC.

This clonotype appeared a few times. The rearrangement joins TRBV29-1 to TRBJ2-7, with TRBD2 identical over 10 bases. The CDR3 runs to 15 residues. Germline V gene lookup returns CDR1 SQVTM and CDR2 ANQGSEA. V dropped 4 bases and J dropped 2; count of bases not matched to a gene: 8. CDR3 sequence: CSVGASGRGTYEQYF. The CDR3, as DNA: TGCAGCGTTGGGGCTAGCGGGAGAGGGACCTACGAGCAGTACTTC.

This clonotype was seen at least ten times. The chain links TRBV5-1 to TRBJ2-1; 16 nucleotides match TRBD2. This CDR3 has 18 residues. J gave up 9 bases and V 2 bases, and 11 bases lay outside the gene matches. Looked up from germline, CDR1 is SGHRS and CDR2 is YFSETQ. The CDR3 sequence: CASSFNRQGTSGRAEQFF. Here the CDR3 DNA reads TGCGCCAGCAGCTTTAACCGTCAGGGGACTAGCGGGAGGGCTGAGCAGTTCTTC.